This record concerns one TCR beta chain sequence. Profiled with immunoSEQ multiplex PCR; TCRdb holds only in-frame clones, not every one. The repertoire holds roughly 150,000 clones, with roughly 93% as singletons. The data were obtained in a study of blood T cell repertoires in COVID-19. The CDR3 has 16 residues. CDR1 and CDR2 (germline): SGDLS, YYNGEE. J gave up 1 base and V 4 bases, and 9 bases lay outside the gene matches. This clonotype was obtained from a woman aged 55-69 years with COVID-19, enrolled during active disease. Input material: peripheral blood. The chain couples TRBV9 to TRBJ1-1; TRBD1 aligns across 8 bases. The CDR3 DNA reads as TGTGCCAGCAGCACCAACCGGGACAGGCAGAACACTGAAGCTTTCTTT. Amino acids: CASSTNRDRQNTEAFF.